This is a list of T cell receptor beta chains from one sample in a study of vaccination and CD4 T cells after COVID-19. No antigen is known for these receptors. TCRdb recomputed calls from the PCR reads with MiXCR, one row per CDR3 protein. The data show around 20,000 distinct CDR3 sequences, about three quarters seen once. The sample consisted of CD4+ T cells from blood, cultured in vitro. The receptors originated from a human donor who had recovered from COVID-19. CDR3s leave out the opening cysteine and the closing phenylalanine or tryptophan. Fields, in order: V gene, D gene, J gene, CDR3 protein. A D gene is named only where the DNA matches it firmly.

V: TRBV7-9
D: .
J: TRBJ1-6
CDR3: ASSRVNSPLH

V: TRBV6-1
D: .
J: TRBJ2-4
CDR3: ASSDQGIAKNIQY

V: TRBV15
D: .
J: TRBJ1-4
CDR3: ATSRDGGTTNEKLF

V: TRBV7-9
D: TRBD2
J: TRBJ2-2
CDR3: ASSGLAANTGELF

V: TRBV24-1
D: .
J: TRBJ1-2
CDR3: ATWGNNYGYT

V: TRBV7-9
D: .
J: TRBJ1-6
CDR3: ASSLSRDNSPLH

V: TRBV12-3/TRBV12-4
D: .
J: TRBJ1-2
CDR3: ARSFSAGYYGYT

V: TRBV9
D: TRBD2
J: TRBJ2-3
CDR3: ASTQTSGKGTDTQY

V: TRBV18
D: .
J: TRBJ2-7
CDR3: ASSRTGSEQY

V: TRBV7-2
D: .
J: TRBJ1-6
CDR3: ASSSDGSPLH

V: TRBV18
D: .
J: TRBJ1-1
CDR3: ASSPPGGGRKNTEAF

V: TRBV2
D: .
J: TRBJ1-1
CDR3: ASRPDRVEAF

V: TRBV20-1
D: .
J: TRBJ1-2
CDR3: SARPQQGVRYGYT

V: TRBV6-2/TRBV6-3
D: TRBD1
J: TRBJ1-5
CDR3: ASTPGGRNQPQH

V: TRBV6-5
D: TRBD1
J: TRBJ1-5
CDR3: ASSYSGGAGSNQPQH

V: TRBV7-8
D: TRBD1
J: TRBJ1-2
CDR3: ASSQNRGRVGYT

V: TRBV7-8
D: .
J: TRBJ1-3
CDR3: ASSPVEGPRSGNTIY

V: TRBV11-2
D: TRBD1
J: TRBJ2-2
CDR3: ASSPLNQGAGELF

V: TRBV6-5
D: .
J: TRBJ2-6
CDR3: ASSYSKNSGANVLT

V: TRBV20-1
D: TRBD2
J: TRBJ2-7
CDR3: SASGLAGTGKAYEQY

V: TRBV6-1
D: TRBD2
J: TRBJ2-3
CDR3: ASSRLAGTDTQY

V: TRBV15
D: TRBD1
J: TRBJ1-6
CDR3: ATSRDGTGDSPLH

V: TRBV10-2
D: .
J: TRBJ1-5
CDR3: ASSAGGGGNQPQH

V: TRBV7-3
D: TRBD2
J: TRBJ2-1
CDR3: ASSLTTWTSGNNEQF

V: TRBV7-2
D: TRBD2
J: TRBJ2-7
CDR3: ASSFREGSYEQY

V: TRBV10-3
D: .
J: TRBJ1-5
CDR3: AISDLAGAQPQH

V: TRBV28
D: .
J: TRBJ1-2
CDR3: ASTLRGTGLNYGYT

V: TRBV7-9
D: TRBD1
J: TRBJ1-6
CDR3: ASSRPTAGQGRSPLH

V: TRBV12-3/TRBV12-4
D: .
J: TRBJ2-5
CDR3: ASTLFKGETQY

V: TRBV20-1
D: .
J: .
CDR3: SAKRDEQY

V: TRBV27
D: TRBD1
J: TRBJ1-6
CDR3: ASRDGTELHNSPLH

V: TRBV7-2
D: .
J: TRBJ1-5
CDR3: ASSFNTGNQPQH

V: TRBV7-9
D: .
J: TRBJ2-5
CDR3: ASRLRGETQY

V: TRBV5-1
D: .
J: TRBJ2-5
CDR3: ASSFRGHPLETQY

V: TRBV20-1
D: .
J: TRBJ1-1
CDR3: SATQPVGTEAF

V: TRBV6-2/TRBV6-3
D: TRBD1
J: TRBJ2-1
CDR3: ASRGTGKSNEQF

V: TRBV7-2
D: TRBD1
J: TRBJ1-2
CDR3: ASSPRQGGGYT

V: TRBV7-9
D: TRBD2
J: TRBJ2-7
CDR3: ASSVHSGRAGEQY

V: TRBV7-9
D: .
J: TRBJ2-3
CDR3: ASSPTGDTQY

V: TRBV6-5
D: TRBD2
J: TRBJ2-4
CDR3: ASSSGTSGVLAKNIQY

V: TRBV20-1
D: .
J: TRBJ2-1
CDR3: SAQRREEQF

V: TRBV6-5
D: .
J: TRBJ1-2
CDR3: ASSYSARRSGYGYT

V: TRBV7-2
D: .
J: TRBJ2-7
CDR3: ASQTLAEQY

V: TRBV6-1
D: .
J: TRBJ1-1
CDR3: ASSAIQGSGTEAF

V: TRBV20-1
D: TRBD2
J: TRBJ2-1
CDR3: SARDLRLAGNNEQF

V: TRBV7-2
D: .
J: TRBJ2-4
CDR3: ASSPTTGGPLAKNIQY

V: TRBV20-1
D: TRBD1
J: TRBJ1-2
CDR3: SARPGQGNYGYT

V: TRBV4-1
D: TRBD2
J: TRBJ2-5
CDR3: ASSLRLAGGLETQY

V: TRBV24-1
D: TRBD1
J: TRBJ2-3
CDR3: ATSDPGTVAGTDTQY

V: TRBV20-1
D: .
J: TRBJ2-1
CDR3: SARDWRDLNEQF

V: TRBV6-5
D: .
J: TRBJ2-1
CDR3: ASSYEGGNEQF

V: TRBV29-1
D: .
J: TRBJ1-3
CDR3: SVAVSSGNTIY

V: TRBV20-1
D: .
J: TRBJ1-1
CDR3: SAHRDTHEAF

V: TRBV4-3
D: .
J: TRBJ1-5
CDR3: ASSRNRANNQPQH

V: TRBV2
D: TRBD1
J: TRBJ2-7
CDR3: ASRRDRGYEQY